A selection of T cell receptor beta chains follows, all from one sample in a study of lymphopenia after photon versus proton radiotherapy. Profiled with immunoSEQ multiplex PCR; TCRdb holds only in-frame clones, not every one. The sample consists of 65,000 to 90,000 clones, 92% of them appearing once. The specimen comprised peripheral blood, sampled from a patient treated with photon-based radiotherapy. The source of these receptors is a woman in her thirties or forties with cholangiocarcinoma. CDR3s include the opening cysteine and the closing phenylalanine or tryptophan. Fields, in order: V gene, clone size, D gene, CDR3 length, J gene, CDR3 DNA, CDR3 protein. A D gene is named only where the DNA matches it firmly. Clone size is shown for a subset of rows, as once, few, many or a class of expanded clone.

>TRBV9|few|TRBD2|18|TRBJ2-1
TGTGCCAGCAGCGTAGTGACTAGCGGTTATAGCTCCTACAATGAGCAGTTCTTC
CASSVVTSGYSSYNEQFF
>TRBV5-4|-|-|13|TRBJ1-1
TGTGCCAGCAGCTTGGGGGGGAGGACTGAAGCTTTCTTT
CASSLGGRTEAFF
>TRBV10-1|-|-|13|TRBJ1-1
TGCGCCAGACCGAGGGTAGTGCGGACTGAAGCTTTCTTT
CARPRVVRTEAFF
>TRBV27|-|-|15|TRBJ2-7
TGTGCCAGCAGTTTATCTCGCGGCGCCCTCTACGAGCAGTACTTC
CASSLSRGALYEQYF
>TRBV18|-|TRBD2|14|TRBJ2-5
TGTGCCAGCTCACCCAATAGCGGGGGAGAGACCCAGTACTTC
CASSPNSGGETQYF
>TRBV27|-|-|13|TRBJ1-2
TGTGCCAGCAGTTTATCCAGGAACTATGGCTACACCTTC
CASSLSRNYGYTF
>TRBV2|-|-|13|TRBJ1-2
TGTGCCAGCATTCCAGGGGCTTACGATGGCTACACCTTC
CASIPGAYDGYTF
>TRBV9|-|-|15|TRBJ1-6
TGTGCCAGCAGCGCATCCTTGTTCTATAATTCACCCCTCCACTTT
CASSASLFYNSPLHF
>TRBV6-4|few|-|16|TRBJ2-2
TGTGCCAGCAGTGACTCGAAGGACTCTCACACCGGGGAGCTGTTTTTT
CASSDSKDSHTGELFF
>TRBV15|-|-|15|TRBJ1-4
TGTGCCACCAGCAGAGATGGGCAGGGCTGGGAAAAACTGTTTTTT
CATSRDGQGWEKLFF
>TRBV9|once|-|14|TRBJ1-2
TGTGCCAGCAGCGCCCTCCAGGGGTACTATGGCTACACCTTC
CASSALQGYYGYTF
>TRBV9|-|-|14|TRBJ1-3
TGTGCCAGCAGCGGGCCGAGCTCTGGAAACACCATATATTTT
CASSGPSSGNTIYF
>TRBV7-2|-|-|14|TRBJ1-6
TGTGCCAGCAGCTCACAGGGATTTAATTCACCCCTCCACTTT
CASSSQGFNSPLHF
>TRBV6-1|-|TRBD2|15|TRBJ2-1
TGTGCCAGCAGTCGCTACTCCGCGGGAGCATACGAGCAGTTCTTC
CASSRYSAGAYEQFF
>TRBV2|-|TRBD1|14|TRBJ2-5
TGTGCCAGCACAGGACTCGACAGGGGGGAGACCCAGTACTTC
CASTGLDRGETQYF
>TRBV7-8|-|-|15|TRBJ1-3
TGTGCCAGCAGACCGACCGCCGGGGCTGGAAACACCATATATTTT
CASRPTAGAGNTIYF
>TRBV6-5|-|TRBD1|13|TRBJ1-2
TGTGCCAGCAGTGGACAGGGGGCACGTGGCTACACCTTC
CASSGQGARGYTF